This TCR beta chain was captured by sequencing in a study of technical replicates of blood from a few donors. This table comes from immunoSEQ multiplex PCR, and its TCRdb copy is limited to in-frame clones, with some not included. Among over 10,000 clones, roughly 93% were seen once, and the ten largest hold 9.1%. Germline assignment: CDR1 SSHAT and CDR2 FNYEAQ (reference sequence). The CDR3 has 14 residues. The germline V and J ends were trimmed by 5 bases and 3 bases, with 11 bases remaining between them. The sequenced sample was PBMCs. The TCR was taken from a human donor in good health. The V and J genes are TRBV7-7 and TRBJ1-3; D not certain. The CDR3 loop reads CASSPGVFGNTIYF. The CDR3 bases are TGTGCCAGCAGCCCGGGAGTATTTGGAAACACCATATATTTT.